Below, one T cell receptor beta chain is given with its context. This specimen comes from a study of OX40 agonist ivuxolimab in advanced cancers. For the study at large: The treatment was a fully human IgG2 OX40 agonist, ivuxolimab. The dose-escalation cohort was around 83% male, with a mean age of around 60 years, ranging about 23 to 90. In this trial design, patients received ivuxolimab intravenously at 0.01 to 10 mg/kg every 2 weeks.

Profiled with immunoSEQ multiplex PCR; TCRdb holds only in-frame clones, not every one. This repertoire shows tens of thousands of clones, 80% to 90% found once; its top ten account for 2.5% to 3%. The CDR3 is 14 residues long. The ends were cut back, 4 bases at V and 3 bases at J, with 13 bases in the middle. CDR1 and CDR2 (germline): MNHNS, SASEGT. The chain carries TRBV6-1 and TRBJ2-7, with D tentatively TRBD2 (5 bases). This TCR was recovered from an adult with an advanced solid tumor such as melanoma, head and neck, liver or kidney cancer. The sample consisted of CD4+ or CD8+ T cells sorted from blood, taken in a trial of the OX40 agonist ivuxolimab. The CDR3 region is CASSGWERLYEQYF. Here the CDR3 DNA reads TGTGCCAGCAGTGGGTGGGAGAGACTCTACGAGCAGTACTTC.